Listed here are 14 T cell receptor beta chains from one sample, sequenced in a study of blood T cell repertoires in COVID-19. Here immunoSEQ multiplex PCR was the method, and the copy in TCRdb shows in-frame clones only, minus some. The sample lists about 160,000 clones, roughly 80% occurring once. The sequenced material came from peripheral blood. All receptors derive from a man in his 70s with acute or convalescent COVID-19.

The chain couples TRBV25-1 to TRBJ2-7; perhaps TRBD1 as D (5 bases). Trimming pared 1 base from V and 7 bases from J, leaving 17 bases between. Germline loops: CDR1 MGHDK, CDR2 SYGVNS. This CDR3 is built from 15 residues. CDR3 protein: CASSESVAGHMEQYF. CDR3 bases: TGTGCCAGCAGTGAATCAGTCGCAGGGCATATGGAGCAGTACTTC.

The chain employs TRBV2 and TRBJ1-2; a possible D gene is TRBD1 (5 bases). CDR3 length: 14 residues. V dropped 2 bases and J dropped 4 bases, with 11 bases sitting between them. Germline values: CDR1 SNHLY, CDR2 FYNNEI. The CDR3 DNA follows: TGTGCCAGCAGTGAAAGGCAGGGCAGCTATGGCTACACCTTC. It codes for CASSERQGSYGYTF.

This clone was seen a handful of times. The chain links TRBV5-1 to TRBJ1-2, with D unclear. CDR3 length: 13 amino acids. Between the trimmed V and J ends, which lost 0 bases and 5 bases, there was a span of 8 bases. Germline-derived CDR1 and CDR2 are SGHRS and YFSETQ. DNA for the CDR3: TGCGCCAGCAGCTTGGCCTTAGATTATGGCTACACCTTC. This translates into CASSLALDYGYTF.

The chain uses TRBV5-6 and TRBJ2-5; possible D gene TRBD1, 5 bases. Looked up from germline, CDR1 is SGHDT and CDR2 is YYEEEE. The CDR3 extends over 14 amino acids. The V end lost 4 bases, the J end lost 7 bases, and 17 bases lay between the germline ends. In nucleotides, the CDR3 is TGTGCCAGCAGCAAGGACACGCCTTTGGGGACCCAGTACTTC. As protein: CASSKDTPLGTQYF. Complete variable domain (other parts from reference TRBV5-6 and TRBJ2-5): DAGVTQSPTHLIKTRGQQVTLRCSPKSGHDTVSWYQQALGQGPQFIFQYYEEEERQRGNFPDRFSGHQFPNYSSELNVNALLLGDSALYLCASSKDTPLGTQYFGPGTRLLVL.

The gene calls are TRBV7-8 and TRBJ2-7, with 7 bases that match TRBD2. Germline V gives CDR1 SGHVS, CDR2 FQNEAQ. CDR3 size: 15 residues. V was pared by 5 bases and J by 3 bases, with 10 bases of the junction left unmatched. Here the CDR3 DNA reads TGTGCCAGCAGCCCCCGGGACTACCTTTACTACGAGCAGTACTTC. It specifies CASSPRDYLYYEQYF.

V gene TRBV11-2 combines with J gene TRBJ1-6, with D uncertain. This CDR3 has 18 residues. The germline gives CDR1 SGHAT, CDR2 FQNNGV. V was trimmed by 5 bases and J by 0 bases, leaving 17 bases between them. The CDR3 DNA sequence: TGTGCCAGCAGCCCGCCGCCCGCAGGAAGCTCCTATAATTCACCCCTCCACTTT. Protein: CASSPPPAGSSYNSPLHF.

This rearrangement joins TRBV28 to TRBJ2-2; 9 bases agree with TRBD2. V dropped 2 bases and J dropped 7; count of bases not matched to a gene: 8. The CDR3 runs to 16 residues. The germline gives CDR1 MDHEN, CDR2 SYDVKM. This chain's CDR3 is CASSLTASGNDGELFF. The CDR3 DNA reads TGTGCCAGCAGTTTAACTGCTAGCGGGAATGACGGGGAGCTGTTTTTT. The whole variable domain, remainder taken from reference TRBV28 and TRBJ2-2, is DVKVTQSSRYLVKRTGEKVFLECVQDMDHENMFWYRQDPGLGLRLIYFSYDVKMKEKGDIPEGYSVSREKKERFSLILESASTNQTSMYLCASSLTASGNDGELFFGEGSRLTVL.

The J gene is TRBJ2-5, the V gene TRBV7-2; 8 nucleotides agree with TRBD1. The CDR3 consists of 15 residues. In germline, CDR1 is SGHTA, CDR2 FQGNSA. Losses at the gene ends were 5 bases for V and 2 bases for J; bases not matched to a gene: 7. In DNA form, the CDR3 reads TGTGCCAGCAGCGCAACAGGGGGGCAACAAGAGACCCAGTACTTC. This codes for CASSATGGQQETQYF.

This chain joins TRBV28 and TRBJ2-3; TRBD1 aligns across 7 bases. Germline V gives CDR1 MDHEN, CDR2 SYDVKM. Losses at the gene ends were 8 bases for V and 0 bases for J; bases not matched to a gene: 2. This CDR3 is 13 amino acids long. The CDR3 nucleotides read TGTGCCAGCGGGACAGTTAGCACAGATACGCAGTATTTT. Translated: CASGTVSTDTQYF. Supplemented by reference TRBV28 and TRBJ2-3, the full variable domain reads DVKVTQSSRYLVKRTGEKVFLECVQDMDHENMFWYRQDPGLGLRLIYFSYDVKMKEKGDIPEGYSVSREKKERFSLILESASTNQTSMYLCASGTVSTDTQYFGPGTRLTVL.

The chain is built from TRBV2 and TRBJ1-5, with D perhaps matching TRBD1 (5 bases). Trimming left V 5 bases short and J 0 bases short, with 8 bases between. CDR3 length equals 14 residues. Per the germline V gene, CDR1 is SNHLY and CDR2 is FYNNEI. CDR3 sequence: CASSPTVSNQPQHF. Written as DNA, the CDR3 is TGTGCCAGCAGTCCGACAGTTAGCAATCAGCCCCAGCATTTT.

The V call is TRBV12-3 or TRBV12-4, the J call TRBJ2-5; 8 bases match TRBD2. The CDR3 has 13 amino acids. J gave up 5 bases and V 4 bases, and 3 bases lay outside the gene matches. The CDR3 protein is CASSSSGRETQYF. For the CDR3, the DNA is TGTGCCAGCAGTTCTAGCGGGCGGGAGACCCAGTACTTC.

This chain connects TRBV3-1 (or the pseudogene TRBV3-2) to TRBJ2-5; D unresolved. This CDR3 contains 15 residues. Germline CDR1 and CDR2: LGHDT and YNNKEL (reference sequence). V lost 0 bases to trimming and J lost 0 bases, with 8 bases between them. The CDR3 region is CASSQDHRNQETQYF. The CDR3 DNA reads TGTGCCAGCAGCCAAGATCACAGAAACCAAGAGACCCAGTACTTC.

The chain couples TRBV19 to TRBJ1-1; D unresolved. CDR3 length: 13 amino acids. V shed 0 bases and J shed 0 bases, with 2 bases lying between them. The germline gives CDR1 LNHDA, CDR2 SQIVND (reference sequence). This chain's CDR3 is CASSIDLNTEAFF. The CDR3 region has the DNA TGTGCCAGTAGTATAGACTTGAACACTGAAGCTTTCTTT.

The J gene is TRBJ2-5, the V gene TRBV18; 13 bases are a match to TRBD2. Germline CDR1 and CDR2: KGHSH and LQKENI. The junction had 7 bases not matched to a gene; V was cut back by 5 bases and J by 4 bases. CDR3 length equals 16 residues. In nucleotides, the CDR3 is TGTGCCAGCTCAAAAGGACTAGCGGGAGCTCTAGAGACCCAGTACTTC. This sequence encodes CASSKGLAGALETQYF.